This T cell receptor beta chain was captured by sequencing in a study of blood T cell repertoires in COVID-19. Whole-study context: COVID-19 samples collected from the United States, Italy and Spain covered acute and convalescent phases. Sources were T cells, B-cell-depleted T cells, or PBMCs; the material itself was cDNA or gDNA.

The CDR3 sequence is 14 residues long. The germline V gene has CDR1 SGHDT and CDR2 YYEEEE. Trimming pared 0 bases from V and 10 bases from J, leaving 16 bases between. Authors' data handling: Estimates of nucleated cell counts were drawn from the amplification of reference gene primers. Produced via immunoSEQ multiplex PCR; TCRdb's table is partial and in-frame only. Clone size and the V and J calls come from that table; the DNA yielded D and trimming. The table records 300,000 or so clones, more than 75% of them present only once. The chain carries TRBV5-6 and TRBJ1-2; D gene uncertain. The TCR originated in a woman aged 45-65 years who had recovered from COVID-19. Sequencing was done on a sample of peripheral blood. CDR3: CASSLGPRLGYYTF. As DNA, the CDR3 is TGTGCCAGCAGCTTGGGGCCGAGACTAGGGTACTACACCTTC.